The next 14 T cell receptor beta chains were all read from a single sample in a study of OX40 agonist ivuxolimab in advanced cancers. Data came from immunoSEQ multiplex PCR; TCRdb stores just in-frame clones and leaves some out. The sample records around 56,000 clones, 86% being singletons. The sample was CD4+ or CD8+ T cells sorted from blood, taken in a trial of the OX40 agonist ivuxolimab. All receptors come from an adult with an advanced solid tumor such as melanoma, head and neck, liver or kidney cancer.

This chain links TRBV27 with TRBJ1-3; D not certain. V lost 5 bases and J 0 bases, leaving 8 bases between the germline ends. Germline values: CDR1 MNHEY, CDR2 SMNVEV (reference sequence). This CDR3 spans 14 amino acids. DNA of the CDR3: TGTGCCAGCAGTGGTCTGAGCTCTGGAAACACCATATATTTT. This gives the protein CASSGLSSGNTIYF.

The chain joins TRBV6-1 to TRBJ2-5; perhaps TRBD2 as D (7 bases). Trimming pared 5 bases from V and 2 bases from J, leaving 15 bases between. The CDR3 loop spans 15 amino acids. Germline V gives CDR1 MNHNS, CDR2 SASEGT. The CDR3 nucleotides are TGTGCCAGCAGTCAGAACAGGGAGGGTCAAGAGACCCAGTACTTC. The encoded protein is CASSQNREGQETQYF.

CDR3 sequence: CASSQAVIYGTSGANEQFF. The CDR3, as DNA: TGTGCCAGCAGCCAAGCCGTTATATATGGGACTAGCGGAGCAAATGAGCAGTTCTTC. The chain joins TRBV4-2 to TRBJ2-1, with 11 bases matching TRBD2. From germline, CDR1 is LGHNA and CDR2 YNFKEQ. CDR3 length: 19 residues. The trim removed 1 base at V and 7 bases at J, leaving 15 bases unmatched.

The chain employs TRBV28 and TRBJ1-1; D remains ambiguous. The V end lost 1 base, the J end lost 4 bases, and 13 bases lay between the germline ends. Germline lookup yields CDR1 MDHEN and CDR2 SYDVKM. The CDR3 has 15 residues. CDR3 nucleotides: TGTGCCAGCAGTTTATTTGCCGAGGGTAGCACTGAAGCTTTCTTT. Translation: CASSLFAEGSTEAFF.

The V call is TRBV28, the J call TRBJ2-1; TRBD2 agrees at 8 bases. The CDR3 extends over 16 amino acids. Trimming removed 6 bases from V and 8 bases from J; junction bases left unmatched: 15. CDR1 and CDR2 (germline): MDHEN, SYDVKM. The CDR3 region is CASSSGAGLDLDEQFF. DNA of the CDR3: TGTGCCAGCAGCTCCGGAGCGGGACTAGACTTGGATGAGCAGTTCTTC.

The gene calls are TRBV11-2 and TRBJ1-1; 8 bases line up with TRBD1. Germline V gene sequence: CDR1 SGHAT, CDR2 FQNNGV. The CDR3 totals 14 residues. Trimming took 4 bases from V and 5 from J; bases not matched to a gene: 6. The CDR3 loop reads CASSSGQGRTEAFF. Here the CDR3 DNA reads TGTGCCAGCAGCTCAGGACAGGGTAGAACTGAAGCTTTCTTT.

The rearrangement uses TRBV9 and TRBJ2-7; TRBD2 matches at 7 bases. The ends lost 5 bases at V and 2 bases at J; junction bases unmatched: 10. CDR1 is SGDLS, CDR2 YYNGEE, per germline. This CDR3 has 15 amino acids. The CDR3 nucleotides read TGTGCCAGCAGTACGACCAGCGGGGCCACCTACGAGCAGTACTTC. It translates to CASSTTSGATYEQYF. Supplemented by reference TRBV9 and TRBJ2-7, the full variable domain reads DSGVTQTPKHLITATGQRVTLRCSPRSGDLSVYWYQQSLDQGLQFLIQYYNGEERAKGNILERFSAQQFPDLHSELNLSSLELGDSALYFCASSTTSGATYEQYFGPGTRLTVT.

The V gene is TRBV28, the J gene TRBJ1-5, with a possible D match to TRBD1 (5 bases). The length of the CDR3 is 18 residues. V was pared by 1 base and J by 7 bases, with 23 bases between. CDR1 and CDR2 from the germline V gene are MDHEN and SYDVKM. Written as DNA, the CDR3 is TGTGCCAGCAGTTTATTCGGGAGGGGAAGTCCTTCCCGCCAGCCCCAGCATTTT. This sequence encodes CASSLFGRGSPSRQPQHF. Using reference TRBV28 and TRBJ1-5 for the parts outside the CDR3, the full variable domain is DVKVTQSSRYLVKRTGEKVFLECVQDMDHENMFWYRQDPGLGLRLIYFSYDVKMKEKGDIPEGYSVSREKKERFSLILESASTNQTSMYLCASSLFGRGSPSRQPQHFGDGTRLSIL.

This chain links TRBV30 with TRBJ2-5; TRBD1 is a possible D gene (5 bases). Germline assignment: CDR1 GTSNPN and CDR2 SVGIG (reference sequence). This CDR3 region has 15 residues. V gave up 2 bases and J gave up 8 bases, with 21 bases separating them. The CDR3 sequence: CAWSFVGQGLDTQYF. The CDR3 region has the DNA TGTGCCTGGAGTTTTGTGGGGCAGGGTTTGGATACCCAGTACTTC.

The V gene is TRBV28, the J gene TRBJ2-6; D is possibly TRBD2 (5 bases). Germline loops: CDR1 MDHEN, CDR2 SYDVKM. V was clipped by 2 bases and J by 4 bases, with 9 bases between them. The CDR3 loop spans 15 amino acids. CDR3 amino acids: CASSLVGSGANVLTF. The CDR3 DNA reads TGTGCCAGCAGTTTAGTAGGGAGCGGGGCCAACGTCCTGACTTTC.

The rearrangement uses TRBV5-1 and TRBJ1-4, with a tentative D call TRBD1 (5 bases). V lost 4 bases to trimming and J lost 2 bases, with 9 bases between them. This CDR3 contains 14 residues. The germline V gene encodes CDR1 SGHRS and CDR2 YFSETQ. This CDR3 reads CASSMTVTNEKLFF. The CDR3 coding sequence is TGCGCCAGCAGCATGACAGTCACTAATGAAAAACTGTTTTTT.

CDR3 DNA: TGTGCCAGCAGTTACAGCTTTGGGGAGACCCAGTACTTC. It specifies CASSYSFGETQYF. The genes are TRBV6-5 and TRBJ2-5; D gene ambiguous. V was cut by 2 bases and J by 5 bases, with 9 bases left in between. Germline assignment: CDR1 MNHEY and CDR2 SVGAGI. The CDR3 loop spans 13 amino acids.

This rearrangement joins TRBV27 to TRBJ1-2, with D possibly being TRBD1 (5 bases). The CDR3 consists of 13 residues. The V gene's germline CDR1 is MNHEY and CDR2 SMNVEV (reference sequence). Trimming cost V 2 bases and J 8 bases, with 12 bases left between them. CDR3 bases: TGTGCCAGCAGTTTAATTCAGGGTTGGGGCTACACCTTC. Encoded protein: CASSLIQGWGYTF.

The CDR3 is CASSLPGFYGYTF. The CDR3, as DNA: TGTGCCAGCAGTTTGCCAGGATTCTATGGCTACACCTTC. The chain links TRBV28 to TRBJ1-2; no definite D call. This CDR3 is 13 amino acids long. CDR1 and CDR2 (germline): MDHEN, SYDVKM. V lost 3 bases and J 4 bases, leaving 9 bases between the germline ends.